These 5 T cell receptor beta chains originate from one sample sequenced in a study of chemoradiotherapy in HPV16-positive cancers (dated by TCRdb to the early 2020s). Libraries were constructed by the immunoSEQ multiplex PCR assay. Here the immuneACCESS table is served through TCRdb, limited to in-frame sequences with V and J called. Missing clones are a known gap in these copies; in checked studies unresolved V genes cover under half, and the rest lacks a known reason. This sample has roughly 30,000 clones in its table, and around 92% of those were observed once. The ten top clones hold 3.6% of the sample. The starting material was blood, obtained from a patient who underwent chemoradiotherapy. These receptors were obtained from a human donor with HPV-associated anogenital cancer.

The chain joins TRBV7-2 to TRBJ2-1; D gene unclear. This CDR3 has 13 residues. Germline assignment: CDR1 SGHTA and CDR2 FQGNSA. V shed 0 bases and J shed 3 bases, with 3 bases lying between them. CDR3 sequence: CASSLALYNEQFF. The CDR3 DNA reads TGTGCCAGCAGCTTAGCCCTCTACAATGAGCAGTTCTTC.

J is TRBJ1-5 and V is TRBV7-2, with D tentatively TRBD1 (6 bases). The V end was cut by 3 bases, the J end by 9 bases, with 6 bases between. Germline V gives CDR1 SGHTA, CDR2 FQGNSA. This CDR3 comprises 11 residues. This CDR3 is CASSLTGPQHF. DNA of the CDR3: TGTGCCAGCAGCTTGACAGGGCCCCAGCATTTT.

This chain connects TRBV11-2 to TRBJ2-1; 9 bases line up with TRBD1. The CDR3 extends over 16 amino acids. Germline V gene lookup returns CDR1 SGHAT and CDR2 FQNNGV. V lost 2 bases and J lost 3; bases outside the gene matches: 5. In DNA, the CDR3 is TGTGCCAGCAGCTTAAACAGGGGGCTTGTCTACAATGAGCAGTTCTTC. It yields the protein CASSLNRGLVYNEQFF.

V gene TRBV10-2 combines with J gene TRBJ1-1; no clear D gene. The germline CDR1 and CDR2 sequences are WSHSY and SAAADI. The V end was cut by 3 bases, the J end by 3 bases, with 11 bases between. The CDR3 is 14 residues long. CDR3 in amino acids: CASSDSLAHTEAFF. As DNA, the CDR3 is TGCGCCAGCAGTGACTCTCTGGCACACACTGAAGCTTTCTTT.

The CDR3 reads CASSLTAGAGGNQPQHF. The DNA of the CDR3 is TGTGCCAGCAGCTTGACGGCCGGGGCAGGGGGCAATCAGCCCCAGCATTTT. The J gene is TRBJ1-5, the V gene TRBV5-5; D might be TRBD1 (6 bases). V was shortened by 1 base and J by 2 bases, with 16 bases between the two germline ends. Per the germline V gene, CDR1 is SGHKS and CDR2 is YYEKEE (reference sequence). This CDR3 has 17 residues.